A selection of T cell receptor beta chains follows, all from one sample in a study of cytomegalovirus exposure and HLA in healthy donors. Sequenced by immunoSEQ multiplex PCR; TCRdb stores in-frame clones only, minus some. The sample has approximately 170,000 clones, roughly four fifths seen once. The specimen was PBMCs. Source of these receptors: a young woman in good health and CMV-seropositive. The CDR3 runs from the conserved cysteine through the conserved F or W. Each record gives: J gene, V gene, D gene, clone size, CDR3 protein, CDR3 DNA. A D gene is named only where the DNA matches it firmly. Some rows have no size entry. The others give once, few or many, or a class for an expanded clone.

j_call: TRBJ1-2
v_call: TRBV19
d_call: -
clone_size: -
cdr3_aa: CASSPTDIVGYGYTF
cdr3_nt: TGTGCCAGTAGTCCCACGGACATTGTGGGGTATGGCTACACCTTC

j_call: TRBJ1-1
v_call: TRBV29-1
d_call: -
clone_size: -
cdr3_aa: CSVEKVGKNMAFF
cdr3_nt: TGCAGCGTTGAAAAGGTCGGGAAAAATATGGCTTTCTTT

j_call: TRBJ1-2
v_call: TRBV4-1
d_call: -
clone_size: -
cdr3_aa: CASSQGGANYGYTF
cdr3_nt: TGCGCCAGCAGCCAAGGAGGAGCTAACTATGGCTACACCTTC

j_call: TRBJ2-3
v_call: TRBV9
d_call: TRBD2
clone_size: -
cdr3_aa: CASSAPGTSGRDTQYF
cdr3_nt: TGTGCCAGCAGCGCCCCCGGGACTAGCGGGAGGGATACGCAGTATTTT

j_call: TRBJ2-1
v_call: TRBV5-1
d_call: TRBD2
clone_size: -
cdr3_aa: CASRFSLAGPSSYNEQFF
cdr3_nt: TGCGCCAGCCGCTTTAGCTTAGCGGGTCCCAGCTCCTACAATGAGCAGTTCTTC

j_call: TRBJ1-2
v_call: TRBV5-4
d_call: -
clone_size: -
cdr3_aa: CASSAEQGYNGYTF
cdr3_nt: TGTGCCAGCAGCGCGGAACAGGGATACAATGGCTACACCTTC

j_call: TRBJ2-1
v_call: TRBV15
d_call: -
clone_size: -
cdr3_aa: CATSSGYSSYNEQFF
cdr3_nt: TGTGCCACCAGCAGCGGCTACAGCTCCTACAATGAGCAGTTCTTC

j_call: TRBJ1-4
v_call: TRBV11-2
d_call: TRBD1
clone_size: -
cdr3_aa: CASSSTGAVNEKLFF
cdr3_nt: TGTGCCAGCAGCTCAACAGGGGCTGTTAATGAAAAACTGTTTTTT

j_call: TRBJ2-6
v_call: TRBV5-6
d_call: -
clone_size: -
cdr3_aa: CASSLTGHSGANVLTF
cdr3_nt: TGTGCCAGCAGCCTGACAGGACATTCTGGGGCCAACGTCCTGACTTTC

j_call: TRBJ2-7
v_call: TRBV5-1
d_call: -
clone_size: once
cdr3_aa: CASSLGAGAYEQYF
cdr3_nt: TGCGCCAGCAGCTTGGGCGCGGGGGCGTACGAGCAGTACTTC

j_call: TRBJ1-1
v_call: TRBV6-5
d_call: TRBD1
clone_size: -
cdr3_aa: CASSWDRNTEAFF
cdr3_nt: TGTGCCAGCAGTTGGGACAGAAACACTGAAGCTTTCTTT

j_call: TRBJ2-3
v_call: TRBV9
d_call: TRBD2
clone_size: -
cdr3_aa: CASSVGSSGGSTDTQYF
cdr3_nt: TGTGCCAGCAGCGTAGGCTCTAGCGGGGGGTCCACAGATACGCAGTATTTT

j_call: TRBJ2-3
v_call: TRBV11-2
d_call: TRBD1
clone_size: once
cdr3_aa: CASSLPLDRGLTDTQYF
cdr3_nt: TGTGCCAGCAGCTTACCCCTAGACAGGGGGCTCACAGATACGCAGTATTTT

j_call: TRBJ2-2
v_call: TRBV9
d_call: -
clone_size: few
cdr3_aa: CASSQRQGSPANTGELFF
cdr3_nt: TGTGCCAGCAGCCAGAGGCAGGGCTCACCCGCGAACACCGGGGAGCTGTTTTTT

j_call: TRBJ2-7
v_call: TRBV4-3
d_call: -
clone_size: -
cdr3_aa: CASSQGARTYEQYF
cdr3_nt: TGCGCCAGCAGCCAAGGGGCGCGAACCTACGAGCAGTACTTC

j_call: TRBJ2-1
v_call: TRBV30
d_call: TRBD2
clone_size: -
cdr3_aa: CAWNKGSGGRSSYNEQFF
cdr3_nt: TGTGCCTGGAACAAAGGGAGCGGGGGGCGGAGCTCCTACAATGAGCAGTTCTTC

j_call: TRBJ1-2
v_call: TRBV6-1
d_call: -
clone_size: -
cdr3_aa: CASSEGPDSTYGYTF
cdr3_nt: TGTGCCAGCAGTGAAGGCCCTGACAGCACCTATGGCTACACCTTC

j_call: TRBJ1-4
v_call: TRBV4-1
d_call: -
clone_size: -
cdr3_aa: CASSQEVGLREKLFF
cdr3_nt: TGCGCCAGCAGCCAAGAAGTGGGACTCAGGGAAAAACTGTTTTTT

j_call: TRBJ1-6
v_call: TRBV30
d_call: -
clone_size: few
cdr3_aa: CAWSSDSPYNSPLHF
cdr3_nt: TGTGCCTGGAGCAGCGACTCTCCCTATAATTCACCCCTCCACTTT

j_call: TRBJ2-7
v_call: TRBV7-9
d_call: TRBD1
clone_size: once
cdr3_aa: CASSRPGQGAIGEQYF
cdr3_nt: TGTGCCAGCAGCCGACCGGGACAGGGGGCGATCGGCGAGCAGTACTTC

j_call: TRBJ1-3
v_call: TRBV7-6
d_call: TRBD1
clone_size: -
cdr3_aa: CASSLRTGDGNTIYF
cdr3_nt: TGTGCCAGCAGCCTAAGGACAGGGGACGGAAACACCATATATTTT

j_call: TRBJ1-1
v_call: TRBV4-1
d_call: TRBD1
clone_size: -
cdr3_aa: CASSQGLGQPNTEAFF
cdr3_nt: TGCGCCAGCAGCCAAGGGCTGGGACAGCCTAACACTGAAGCTTTCTTT

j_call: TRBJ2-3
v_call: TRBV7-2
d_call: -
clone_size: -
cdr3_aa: CASSLGTSANTQYF
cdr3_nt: TGTGCCAGCAGCTTAGGGACTTCCGCTAATACGCAGTATTTT

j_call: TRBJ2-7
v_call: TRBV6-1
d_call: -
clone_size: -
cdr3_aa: CASTRGNEQYF
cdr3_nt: TGTGCCAGCACCCGAGGGAACGAGCAGTACTTC

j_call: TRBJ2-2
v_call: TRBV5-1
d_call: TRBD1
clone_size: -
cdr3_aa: CASSPLGQMNTGELFF
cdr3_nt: TGCGCCAGCAGCCCCTTGGGACAGATGAACACCGGGGAGCTGTTTTTT

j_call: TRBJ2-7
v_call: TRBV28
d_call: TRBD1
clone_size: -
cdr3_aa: CASSSAGGGYEQYF
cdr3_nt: TGTGCCAGCAGTTCAGCAGGGGGCGGGTACGAGCAGTACTTC

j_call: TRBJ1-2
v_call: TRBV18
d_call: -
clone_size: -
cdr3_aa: CASKPTQEYGYTF
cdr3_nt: TGTGCCAGCAAACCGACCCAGGAATATGGCTACACCTTC

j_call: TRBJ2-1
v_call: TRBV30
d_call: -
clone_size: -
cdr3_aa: CAWSEIGGWQFF
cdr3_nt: TGTGCCTGGAGTGAAATCGGCGGCTGGCAGTTCTTC

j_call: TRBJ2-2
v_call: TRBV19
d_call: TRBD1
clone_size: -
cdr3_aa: CASWTGLGELFF
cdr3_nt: TGTGCCAGTTGGACAGGACTTGGGGAGCTGTTTTTT

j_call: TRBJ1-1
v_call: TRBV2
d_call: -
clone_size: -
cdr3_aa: CASTSQGVNTEAFF
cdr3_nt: TGTGCCAGCACATCTCAAGGAGTGAACACTGAAGCTTTCTTT

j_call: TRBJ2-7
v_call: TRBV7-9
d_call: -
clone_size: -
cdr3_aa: CASSLAPHMGLASYEQYF
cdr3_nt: TGTGCCAGCAGCTTAGCCCCCCACATGGGGCTAGCGTCCTACGAGCAGTACTTC

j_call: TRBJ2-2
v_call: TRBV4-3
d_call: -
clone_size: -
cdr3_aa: CASSQYRAPNTGELFF
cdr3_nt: TGCGCCAGCAGCCAATACAGGGCCCCGAACACCGGGGAGCTGTTTTTT

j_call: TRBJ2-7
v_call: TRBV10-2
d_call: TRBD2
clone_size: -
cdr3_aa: CASGNWEGLAGQYF
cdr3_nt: TGCGCCAGCGGCAACTGGGAGGGATTAGCGGGGCAGTACTTC

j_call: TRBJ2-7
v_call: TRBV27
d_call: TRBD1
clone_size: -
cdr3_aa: CASRRQGLAYEQYF
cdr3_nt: TGTGCCAGCAGGAGACAGGGTCTCGCCTACGAGCAGTACTTC

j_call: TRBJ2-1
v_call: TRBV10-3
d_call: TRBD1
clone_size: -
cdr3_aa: CATESGFGTGTYNEQFF
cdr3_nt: TGTGCCACCGAGTCTGGTTTCGGGACAGGGACATACAATGAGCAGTTCTTC

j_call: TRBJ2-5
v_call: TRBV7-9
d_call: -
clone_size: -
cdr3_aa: CASRGEEGWPHRETQYF
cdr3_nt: TGTGCCAGCAGAGGTGAGGAGGGGTGGCCGCACCGAGAGACCCAGTACTTC

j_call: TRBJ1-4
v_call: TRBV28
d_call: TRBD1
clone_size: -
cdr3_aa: CASSTGTVNEKLFF
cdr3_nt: TGTGCCAGCAGTACAGGGACAGTTAATGAAAAACTGTTTTTT

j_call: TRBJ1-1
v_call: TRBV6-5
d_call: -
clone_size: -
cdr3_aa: CASMGGRGRNTEAFF
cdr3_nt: TGTGCCAGCATGGGTGGGAGGGGCAGGAACACTGAAGCTTTCTTT

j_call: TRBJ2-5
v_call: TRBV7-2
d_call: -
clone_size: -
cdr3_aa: CASSLRRTTETQYF
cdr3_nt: TGTGCCAGCAGCTTACGACGGACTACGGAGACCCAGTACTTC

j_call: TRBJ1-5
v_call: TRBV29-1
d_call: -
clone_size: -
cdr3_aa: CSALTGINQPQHF
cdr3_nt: TGCAGCGCACTGACGGGGATTAATCAGCCCCAGCATTTT

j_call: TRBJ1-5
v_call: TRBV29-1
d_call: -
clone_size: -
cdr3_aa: CSVFGSVSNQPQHF
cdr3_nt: TGCAGCGTCTTCGGGAGTGTTAGCAATCAGCCCCAGCATTTT

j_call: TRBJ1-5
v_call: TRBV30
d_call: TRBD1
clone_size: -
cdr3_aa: CAWQTDRRDQPQHF
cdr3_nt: TGTGCCTGGCAGACGGACAGGAGGGATCAGCCCCAGCATTTT

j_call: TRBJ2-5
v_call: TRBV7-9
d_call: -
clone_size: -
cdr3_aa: CASSPRSTVQETQYF
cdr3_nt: TGTGCCAGCAGCCCCCGCTCGACAGTCCAAGAGACCCAGTACTTC

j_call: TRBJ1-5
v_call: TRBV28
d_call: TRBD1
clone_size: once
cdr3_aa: CASSLPHWTGERQPQHF
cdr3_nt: TGTGCCAGCAGTTTACCCCACTGGACAGGGGAACGCCAGCCCCAGCATTTT

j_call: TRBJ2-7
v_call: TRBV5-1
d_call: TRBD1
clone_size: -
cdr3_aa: CASSLPDRGYYEQYF
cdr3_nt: TGCGCCAGCAGCTTGCCGGACAGGGGCTACTACGAGCAGTACTTC

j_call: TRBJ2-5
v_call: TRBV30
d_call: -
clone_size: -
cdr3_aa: CAWSRQETTQYF
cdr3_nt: TGTGCCTGGAGTCGACAGGAAACGACCCAGTACTTC

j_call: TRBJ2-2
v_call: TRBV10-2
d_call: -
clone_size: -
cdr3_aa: CASRAQGTGELFF
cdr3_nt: TGCGCCAGCAGAGCCCAGGGAACCGGGGAGCTGTTTTTT

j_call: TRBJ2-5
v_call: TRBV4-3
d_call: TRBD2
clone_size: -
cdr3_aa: CASSQGSAGGFQETQYF
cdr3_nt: TGCGCCAGCAGCCAAGGCAGCGCGGGAGGGTTCCAAGAGACCCAGTACTTC

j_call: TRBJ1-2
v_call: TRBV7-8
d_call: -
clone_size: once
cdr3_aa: CASSSYLGANYGYTF
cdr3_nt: TGTGCCAGCAGCTCATACCTAGGAGCTAACTATGGCTACACCTTC